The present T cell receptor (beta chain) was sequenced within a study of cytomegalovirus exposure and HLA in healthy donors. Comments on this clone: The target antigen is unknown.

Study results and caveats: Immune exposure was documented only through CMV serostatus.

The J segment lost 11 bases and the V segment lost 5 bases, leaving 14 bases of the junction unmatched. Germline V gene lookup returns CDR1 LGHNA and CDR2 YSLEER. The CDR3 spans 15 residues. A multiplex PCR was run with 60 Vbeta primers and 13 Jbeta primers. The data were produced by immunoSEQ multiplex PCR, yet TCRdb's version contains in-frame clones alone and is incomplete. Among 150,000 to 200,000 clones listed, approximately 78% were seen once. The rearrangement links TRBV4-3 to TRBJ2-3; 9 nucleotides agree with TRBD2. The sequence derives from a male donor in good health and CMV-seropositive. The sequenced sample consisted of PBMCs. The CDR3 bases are TGCGCCAGCAGCTCCGGTATAGCGGGAGCTAGGGTGCAGTATTTT. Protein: CASSSGIAGARVQYF.